This T cell receptor (beta chain) was sequenced during a study of T cell repertoires in cytomegalovirus infection. Study at large: An indication of both CMV infection and matching HLA type came from public TCR beta signatures.

This clonotype came up a few times. Its antigen is not known. Trimming took 5 bases from V and 7 from J; bases not matched to a gene: 14. This CDR3 region has 16 residues. From germline, CDR1 is SGHTA and CDR2 FQGNSA. TCRdb redid the calling of the reads with MiXCR, one entry per CDR3 protein. The repertoire holds some 800,000 distinct CDR3 sequences, with about 33% as singletons. V and J are TRBV7-2 and TRBJ2-1; 7 bases line up with TRBD2. This TCR came from a human donor in good health (CMV status not recorded). Some clones in this sample may be carry-over from other donors' samples. The sequences come from cultured CD8+ T cells from PBMCs, collected from culture after CMV antigen stimulation. CDR3 coding DNA: TGTGCCAGCAGCCTCAATGGGGACTATACCGAAAATGAGCAGTTCTTC. Its protein is CASSLNGDYTENEQFF.